This record concerns one T cell receptor beta chain sequence. These data belong to a study of early T cells in non-severe SARS-CoV-2 infection. Attachment of unique molecular identifiers was made to individual cDNA molecules. TCRdb fed the 5' RACE reads into MiXCR, producing one record per CDR3 protein. The sample lists 100,000 to 150,000 distinct CDR3 sequences, under 15% occurring once. The germline CDR1 and CDR2 sequences are SGDLS and YYNGEE. The CDR3 spans 14 residues. V was clipped by 4 bases and J by 6 bases; unmatched bases: 8. Sequencing was performed on whole blood. The chain recombines TRBV9 with TRBJ2-3; 7 bases are a match to TRBD1. This TCR derives from an adult who was a healthcare worker with PCR-confirmed SARS-CoV-2 infection or an uninfected control (not recorded which). CDR3 DNA sequence: TGTGCCAGCAGCCTTATAGAGGGGGCGGATACGCAGTATTTT. Protein product: CASSLIEGADTQYF.